Listed below are T cell receptor beta chains from one sample, sequenced in a study of CD4 T cells in relation to SARS-CoV-2 and coronaviruses. The assay was immunoSEQ multiplex PCR, and TCRdb's table has in-frame clones only and misses some. The sample shows tens of thousands of clones, around four fifths of them seen only once. Their specific antigens are unknown. Material for sequencing was CD4+ T cells from PBMCs, cultured in vitro. The receptors were sampled from a human donor in good health. The CDR3 runs from the conserved cysteine through the conserved F or W. The order of the fields is CDR3 length, D gene, V gene, clone size, J gene, CDR3 DNA, CDR3 protein. D genes are given only for firm matches. Rows may omit the clone size; those that give it use once, few, many or a size class.

len: 15
d_gene: .
v_gene: TRBV6-5
abundance: .
j_gene: TRBJ1-2
CDR3nt: TGTGCCAGCAGGGTGGACGGGCGAGCTAACTATGGCTACACCTTC
CDR3aa: CASRVDGRANYGYTF

len: 14
d_gene: .
v_gene: TRBV5-1
abundance: .
j_gene: TRBJ1-1
CDR3nt: TGCGCCAGCAGCTTGACACAGGGAGGTACTGAAGCTTTCTTT
CDR3aa: CASSLTQGGTEAFF

len: 15
d_gene: TRBD2
v_gene: TRBV19
abundance: .
j_gene: TRBJ2-5
CDR3nt: TGTGCCAGTAGCACTCTCGCGGGAGTTGGGGAGACCCAGTACTTC
CDR3aa: CASSTLAGVGETQYF

len: 14
d_gene: TRBD1
v_gene: TRBV9
abundance: .
j_gene: TRBJ1-2
CDR3nt: TGTGCCAGCAGAAGACCGGGACAGGGCCCCGGCTACACCTTC
CDR3aa: CASRRPGQGPGYTF

len: 11
d_gene: .
v_gene: TRBV20-1
abundance: .
j_gene: TRBJ2-5
CDR3nt: TGCAGTGCTACAGCGGGAGAGACCCAGTACTTC
CDR3aa: CSATAGETQYF

len: 13
d_gene: .
v_gene: TRBV27
abundance: .
j_gene: TRBJ2-5
CDR3nt: TGTGCCAGCAGTTTAAAGTCCAGGGGGACCCAGTACTTC
CDR3aa: CASSLKSRGTQYF

len: 16
d_gene: .
v_gene: TRBV24-1
abundance: .
j_gene: TRBJ2-3
CDR3nt: TGTGCCACCAGTGATTCGGTCGGACACCGCAGGGATACGCAGTATTTT
CDR3aa: CATSDSVGHRRDTQYF

len: 11
d_gene: .
v_gene: TRBV30
abundance: .
j_gene: TRBJ1-1
CDR3nt: TGTGCCAGTCAAGGGGGGTTTGAAGCTTTCTTT
CDR3aa: CASQGGFEAFF

len: 14
d_gene: .
v_gene: TRBV2
abundance: .
j_gene: TRBJ2-2
CDR3nt: TGTGCCAGCAAAAGTCCCGGGGGCACCGGGGAGCTGTTTTTT
CDR3aa: CASKSPGGTGELFF

len: 16
d_gene: .
v_gene: TRBV7-9
abundance: .
j_gene: TRBJ2-7
CDR3nt: TGTGCCAGCAGCTTAGGCACCCCAGGGGCCGGTCACGAGCAGTACTTC
CDR3aa: CASSLGTPGAGHEQYF

len: 12
d_gene: .
v_gene: TRBV10-3
abundance: .
j_gene: TRBJ2-7
CDR3nt: TGTGCCATCAGTGAGTCTAGCTACGAGCAGTACTTC
CDR3aa: CAISESSYEQYF

len: 13
d_gene: TRBD1
v_gene: TRBV10-3
abundance: medium-sized
j_gene: TRBJ1-5
CDR3nt: TGTGCCACAAACAGGGGGGCCGATCAGCCCCAGCATTTT
CDR3aa: CATNRGADQPQHF

len: 14
d_gene: .
v_gene: TRBV5-5
abundance: hyperexpanded
j_gene: TRBJ2-7
CDR3nt: TGTGCCAGCAGCTTCGCGGGCAACTCCTACGAGCAGTACTTC
CDR3aa: CASSFAGNSYEQYF

len: 14
d_gene: .
v_gene: TRBV2
abundance: .
j_gene: TRBJ1-2
CDR3nt: TGTGCCAGCAGTGAGTGGGCAGATCTTGGTGGCTACACCTTC
CDR3aa: CASSEWADLGGYTF

len: 16
d_gene: TRBD1
v_gene: TRBV14
abundance: .
j_gene: TRBJ1-1
CDR3nt: TGTGCCAGCAGCCAACTACAGGGGCGCGGGAACACTGAAGCTTTCTTT
CDR3aa: CASSQLQGRGNTEAFF

len: 17
d_gene: .
v_gene: TRBV18
abundance: .
j_gene: TRBJ2-1
CDR3nt: TGTGCCAGCTCACCTAATTACGTAGGGACCAGTCTGGATGAGCAGTTCTTC
CDR3aa: CASSPNYVGTSLDEQFF

len: 12
d_gene: .
v_gene: TRBV9
abundance: .
j_gene: TRBJ2-7
CDR3nt: TGTGCCAGCAGCGCAGGTTCCGGAGAGCAGTACTTC
CDR3aa: CASSAGSGEQYF

len: 13
d_gene: .
v_gene: TRBV11-2
abundance: once
j_gene: TRBJ1-1
CDR3nt: TGTGCCAGCGCGAAACAGGGAGGCACTGAAGCTTTCTTT
CDR3aa: CASAKQGGTEAFF

len: 16
d_gene: TRBD2
v_gene: TRBV7-3
abundance: few
j_gene: TRBJ2-2
CDR3nt: TGTGCCAGCAGCTTAACGGGACTAGCGGGAGCCGGGGAGCTGTTTTTT
CDR3aa: CASSLTGLAGAGELFF

len: 15
d_gene: TRBD2
v_gene: TRBV19
abundance: .
j_gene: TRBJ2-1
CDR3nt: TGTGCCAGTACCGAGGGACTAGCGGATTACAATGAGCAGTTCTTC
CDR3aa: CASTEGLADYNEQFF

len: 13
d_gene: .
v_gene: TRBV9
abundance: .
j_gene: TRBJ2-5
CDR3nt: TGTGCCAGCAGCGGAACAGGGAAGGAGACCCAGTACTTC
CDR3aa: CASSGTGKETQYF

len: 14
d_gene: .
v_gene: TRBV7-2
abundance: .
j_gene: TRBJ2-7
CDR3nt: TGTGCCAGCAGCCTAACCCAGTATCGAGGAGAGCAGTACTTC
CDR3aa: CASSLTQYRGEQYF

len: 15
d_gene: TRBD2
v_gene: TRBV7-9
abundance: .
j_gene: TRBJ2-1
CDR3nt: TGTGCCAGCAGCTCCCCGGGACTAGGATTGAATGAGCAGTTCTTC
CDR3aa: CASSSPGLGLNEQFF

len: 15
d_gene: TRBD2
v_gene: TRBV11-2
abundance: .
j_gene: TRBJ2-1
CDR3nt: TGTGCCAGCAGCTTGGGGACTAGCGGGAGAGGAGGGCAGTTCTTC
CDR3aa: CASSLGTSGRGGQFF

len: 13
d_gene: .
v_gene: TRBV27
abundance: .
j_gene: TRBJ2-7
CDR3nt: TGTGCCAGCAGCACCTTCCCTTCCTACGAGCAGTACTTC
CDR3aa: CASSTFPSYEQYF

len: 13
d_gene: .
v_gene: TRBV10-2
abundance: once
j_gene: TRBJ1-1
CDR3nt: TGCGCCAGCAGTGGAATACTGGCCACTGAAGCTTTCTTT
CDR3aa: CASSGILATEAFF

len: 18
d_gene: TRBD2
v_gene: TRBV7-8
abundance: .
j_gene: TRBJ2-4
CDR3nt: TGTGCCAGCACCCTCACCCCGGGGGGTAGCGTAACCAAAAACATTCAGTACTTC
CDR3aa: CASTLTPGGSVTKNIQYF

len: 14
d_gene: .
v_gene: TRBV10-3
abundance: .
j_gene: TRBJ1-6
CDR3nt: TGTGCCATCAGTGAGAGGGTAGGGAATTCACCCCTCCACTTT
CDR3aa: CAISERVGNSPLHF

len: 15
d_gene: .
v_gene: TRBV19
abundance: .
j_gene: TRBJ1-3
CDR3nt: TGTGCCAGTAGTACTGACCGGACAGTTGGAAACACCATATATTTT
CDR3aa: CASSTDRTVGNTIYF

len: 13
d_gene: .
v_gene: TRBV5-1
abundance: .
j_gene: TRBJ1-2
CDR3nt: TGCGCCAGCAGCTTAACGGGACTGAAAGGCTACACCTTC
CDR3aa: CASSLTGLKGYTF

len: 15
d_gene: TRBD2
v_gene: TRBV28
abundance: .
j_gene: TRBJ2-7
CDR3nt: TGTGCCAGCAGTCCACCGGGACTAGCGGACTACGAGCAGTACTTC
CDR3aa: CASSPPGLADYEQYF

len: 14
d_gene: .
v_gene: TRBV19
abundance: .
j_gene: TRBJ2-5
CDR3nt: TGTGCCAGTAGTATAGTCCAGGGCCGAGAGACCCAGTACTTC
CDR3aa: CASSIVQGRETQYF

len: 15
d_gene: TRBD1
v_gene: TRBV14
abundance: .
j_gene: TRBJ1-1
CDR3nt: TGTGCCAGCAGCCCACGGACAGGGCTGGACACTGAAGCTTTCTTT
CDR3aa: CASSPRTGLDTEAFF

len: 14
d_gene: .
v_gene: TRBV5-4
abundance: .
j_gene: TRBJ1-1
CDR3nt: TGTGCCAGCAGCTTCCGGGACACGACCCCTGAAGCTTTCTTT
CDR3aa: CASSFRDTTPEAFF

len: 14
d_gene: .
v_gene: TRBV5-1
abundance: .
j_gene: TRBJ2-2
CDR3nt: TGCGCCAGCAGCCTGGACAATCCCACCGGGGAGCTGTTTTTT
CDR3aa: CASSLDNPTGELFF

len: 16
d_gene: .
v_gene: TRBV5-4
abundance: .
j_gene: TRBJ2-2
CDR3nt: TGTGCCAGCAGCTTGCGGCTCGGGGCGAACACCGGGGAGCTGTTTTTT
CDR3aa: CASSLRLGANTGELFF

len: 13
d_gene: TRBD2
v_gene: TRBV10-3
abundance: .
j_gene: TRBJ2-3
CDR3nt: TGTGCCACCTCGGGACTAGCAACAGATACGCAGTATTTT
CDR3aa: CATSGLATDTQYF

len: 13
d_gene: .
v_gene: TRBV10-3
abundance: .
j_gene: TRBJ2-5
CDR3nt: TGTGCCACCCAATCGGAGCGCCAAGAGACCCAGTACTTC
CDR3aa: CATQSERQETQYF

len: 14
d_gene: .
v_gene: TRBV6-5
abundance: .
j_gene: TRBJ1-1
CDR3nt: TGTGCCAGCACCCCAGAAGGTGTTGTTACTGAAGCTTTCTTT
CDR3aa: CASTPEGVVTEAFF

len: 18
d_gene: TRBD2
v_gene: TRBV4-2
abundance: once
j_gene: TRBJ2-6
CDR3nt: TGTGCCAGCAGCCAAGAGCCAGCGGGGGACTCTGGGGCCAACGTCCTGACTTTC
CDR3aa: CASSQEPAGDSGANVLTF

len: 19
d_gene: .
v_gene: TRBV12-5
abundance: few
j_gene: TRBJ1-6
CDR3nt: TGTGCTAGTGCCAAAACGCCGGACGGAGGAGTCAGCCCTAATTCACCCCTCCACTTT
CDR3aa: CASAKTPDGGVSPNSPLHF

len: 18
d_gene: .
v_gene: TRBV18
abundance: .
j_gene: TRBJ1-1
CDR3nt: TGTGCCAGCTCACCAAGTCCAAGGGCCGGGGGCGGGAACACTGAAGCTTTCTTT
CDR3aa: CASSPSPRAGGGNTEAFF

len: 15
d_gene: .
v_gene: TRBV6-1
abundance: .
j_gene: TRBJ1-5
CDR3nt: TGTGCCAGCAGTGAAGCAGGGGTTAGCAATCAGCCCCAGCATTTT
CDR3aa: CASSEAGVSNQPQHF

len: 15
d_gene: .
v_gene: TRBV3-1/TRBV3-2
abundance: .
j_gene: TRBJ2-7
CDR3nt: TGTGCCAGCAGCCAAGATTTTGCGCGGATTTACGAGCAGTACTTC
CDR3aa: CASSQDFARIYEQYF

len: 15
d_gene: TRBD2
v_gene: TRBV6-1
abundance: .
j_gene: TRBJ2-7
CDR3nt: TGTGCCAGCAGTGAATTACTAGCGGGGCCCTACGAGCAGTACTTC
CDR3aa: CASSELLAGPYEQYF

len: 11
d_gene: .
v_gene: TRBV10-3
abundance: .
j_gene: TRBJ2-1
CDR3nt: TGTGCCAACGGAGGAGGGAATGAGCAGTTCTTC
CDR3aa: CANGGGNEQFF

len: 17
d_gene: TRBD1
v_gene: TRBV25-1
abundance: .
j_gene: TRBJ1-1
CDR3nt: TGTGCCAGCAGTGAATGGGGACAGGGATTAATGAACACTGAAGCTTTCTTT
CDR3aa: CASSEWGQGLMNTEAFF

len: 16
d_gene: TRBD2
v_gene: TRBV6-2/TRBV6-3
abundance: .
j_gene: TRBJ2-7
CDR3nt: TGTGCCAGCTGCCGGACTAGCGGGAGTTTGTCCTACGAGCAGTACTTC
CDR3aa: CASCRTSGSLSYEQYF

len: 13
d_gene: TRBD2
v_gene: TRBV7-7
abundance: .
j_gene: TRBJ2-7
CDR3nt: TGTGCCAGCAGCGAGGGACTAGAGGGCGAGCAGTACTTC
CDR3aa: CASSEGLEGEQYF

len: 15
d_gene: TRBD2
v_gene: TRBV7-3
abundance: .
j_gene: TRBJ2-3
CDR3nt: TGTGCCAGCAGCCCTAGCGGGCAGGGCACAGATACGCAGTATTTT
CDR3aa: CASSPSGQGTDTQYF